Sequencing of this TCR beta chain was carried out in a study of blood T cell repertoires in COVID-19. For the study at large: Donors in the United States, Italy and Spain gave samples during acute or convalescent COVID-19. PBMCs, B-cell-depleted T cells, or T cells provided the cDNA or gDNA that made up the material.

The CDR3 has 13 amino acids. In the original workflow: The assay estimated nucleated cells by amplifying reference gene primers. Method: immunoSEQ multiplex PCR; TCRdb's copy keeps in-frame clones and lacks some. V and J calls and clone size are those listed in that table; D and trimming were worked out from the DNA. The sample yields 150,000 to 200,000 clones, approximately 91% seen once. The chain uses TRBV21-1 and TRBJ2-7; the D call TRBD2 from the table was never checked on the DNA. TRBV21-1 has pseudogene status. The sample comprised peripheral blood. The source of this sequence is a man between 65 and 85 years old with active or convalescent COVID-19. The CDR3 sequence: CATLFYRGREQYF. The DNA for the CDR3 is TGTGCCACCCTATTCTACCGGGGTCGCGAGCAGTACTTC.